The 13 T cell receptor beta chains listed next were all sequenced from one sample in a study of T-cell reconstitution after alpha-beta-depleted transplantation in children. It was with unique molecular identifiers that the TCRbeta library was prepared. TCRdb redid the calling of the PCR reads with MiXCR, one entry per CDR3 protein. The sample has around 600,000 distinct CDR3 sequences; roughly 10% are singletons. The material sequenced was PBMCs from the stem cell graft donor, taken from the stem cell graft. Every receptor here comes from a human donor who donated a stem cell graft to a child with acute myeloid leukemia.

This clonotype was detected ten times or more. The chain carries TRBV20-1 and TRBJ2-3; 12 nucleotides line up with TRBD2. CDR1 and CDR2 from the germline V gene are DFQATT and SNEGSKA (reference sequence). V gave up 2 bases and J gave up 3 bases; unmatched junction bases: 12. The CDR3 consists of 18 residues. The CDR3 DNA follows: TGCAGTGCTAGAAGGCGGGCCTTAGGGACTAGCGGGACAGATACGCAGTATTTT. This codes for CSARRRALGTSGTDTQYF.

The V and J genes are TRBV7-3 and TRBJ2-1; 12 bases align to TRBD2. Trimming removed 4 bases from V and 7 bases from J; junction bases left unmatched: 11. The CDR3 extends over 17 amino acids. Germline V CDR1 and CDR2: SGHTA, FQGTGA. For the CDR3, the DNA is TGTGCCAGCAGCTCGGCCTCGACTAGCGGGAGCTTTAATGAGCAGTTCTTC. It encodes CASSSASTSGSFNEQFF.

This clonotype turned up a few times. The chain recombines TRBV4-2 with TRBJ2-7, with 9 bases aligning to TRBD2. The CDR3 covers 15 residues. CDR1 is LGHNA and CDR2 is YNFKEQ in the germline V gene. Trimming removed 1 base from V and 4 bases from J; junction bases left unmatched: 5. The DNA for the CDR3 is TGTGCCAGCAGCCAAGTAGCGGGAGATGGTTACGAGCAGTACTTC. Encoded protein: CASSQVAGDGYEQYF.

This clonotype was observed at least ten times. The chain employs TRBV20-1 and TRBJ2-1; D may correspond to TRBD1 or TRBD2 (6 bases each). The CDR3 has 14 amino acids. Between the trimmed V and J ends, which lost 5 bases and 8 bases, there was a span of 19 bases. Germline V gene lookup returns CDR1 DFQATT and CDR2 SNEGSKA (reference sequence). For the CDR3, the DNA is TGCAGTGCTTTCCCGGGGGCCCCAGGCCATGAGCAGTTCTTC. Protein product: CSAFPGAPGHEQFF.

This clonotype has ten or more counts. The chain carries TRBV12-3 or TRBV12-4 and TRBJ2-1; 8 nucleotides align to TRBD2. CDR3 length: 14 residues. After removal of 7 bases from V and 11 bases from J, the junction contained 13 bases not matched to a gene. The CDR3 coding sequence is TGTGCCAGCACCCCTTTATCCGGGACTAGTCAGCAGTTCTTC. Encoded protein: CASTPLSGTSQQFF.

This chain links TRBV20-1 with TRBJ2-5; D possibly uses TRBD1 or TRBD2 (5 bases each). Germline CDR1 DFQATT, CDR2 SNEGSKA (reference sequence). The CDR3 is 13 amino acids. Trimming stripped 7 bases from V and 5 bases from J, with 17 bases between. This CDR3 reads CSGGGQGVETQYF. The CDR3 DNA follows: TGCAGTGGCGGCGGGCAGGGAGTGGAGACCCAGTACTTC.

The rearrangement links TRBV29-1 to TRBJ2-7; possible D gene TRBD2, 5 bases. Trimming stripped 6 bases from V and 5 bases from J, with 26 bases between. Germline CDR1 is SQVTM and CDR2 is ANQGSEA. This CDR3 comprises 16 residues. As DNA, the CDR3 is TGCAGCGTCCGGGGTGCCTTGTCGGCCCCTAGCAACGAGCAGTACTTC. This encodes CSVRGALSAPSNEQYF.

The chain links TRBV7-9 to TRBJ2-5; 10 positions agree with TRBD2. Germline CDR1 SEHNR, CDR2 FQNEAQ (reference sequence). Trimming removed 8 bases from V and 5 bases from J; junction bases left unmatched: 17. CDR3 length: 17 amino acids. The CDR3 DNA reads TGTGCCAGCGAAGAGGGTATAGCGGGAGGTCATCCGGAGACCCAGTACTTC. It yields the protein CASEEGIAGGHPETQYF.

This clonotype was seen many times. The chain has TRBV15 and TRBJ1-6; D call uncertain. This CDR3 spans 14 amino acids. V lost 0 bases to trimming and J lost 7 bases, with 7 bases between them. CDR1 is LNHNV, CDR2 YYDKDF, per germline (reference sequence). The CDR3 coding sequence is TGTGCCACCAGCAGAGATGCCGGGAATTCACCCCTCCACTTT. Translating it yields CATSRDAGNSPLHF.

The chain is built from TRBV20-1 and TRBJ1-6; the D gene is possibly TRBD1 (6 bases). The germline CDR1 and CDR2 sequences are DFQATT and SNEGSKA (reference sequence). V was clipped by 5 bases and J by 7 bases, with 15 bases between them. The CDR3 spans 14 residues. The CDR3 protein is CSAPNGGENSPLHF. In nucleotides, the CDR3 is TGCAGTGCTCCGAACGGGGGCGAGAATTCACCCCTCCACTTT.

This clonotype was detected a few times. The rearrangement links TRBV29-1 to TRBJ1-2, with D hard to call. V lost 3 bases to trimming and J lost 7 bases, with 18 bases between them. The CDR3 runs 14 residues. Germline V CDR1 and CDR2: SQVTM, ANQGSEA. This CDR3 is CSVDPGAAMGGYTF. For the CDR3, the DNA is TGCAGCGTTGATCCAGGTGCCGCGATGGGTGGCTACACCTTC.

This chain joins TRBV5-1 and TRBJ2-1; 11 positions match TRBD2. The germline CDR1 and CDR2 sequences are SGHRS and YFSETQ. The CDR3 totals 18 residues. V gave up 6 bases and J gave up 1 base; unmatched junction bases: 12. The CDR3 DNA is TGCGCCAGCACCGAGCTGGGGACTAGCGGCCGTTCCTACAATGAGCAGTTCTTC. Its protein is CASTELGTSGRSYNEQFF.

This clonotype has more than one count but fewer than ten. This chain joins TRBV20-1 and TRBJ2-1; 7 bases map to TRBD2. V lost 6 bases and J lost 5; bases outside the gene matches: 13. The germline gives CDR1 DFQATT, CDR2 SNEGSKA (reference sequence). The CDR3 is 15 residues long. CDR3 coding DNA: TGCAGTGCCCTCCGGGGACTACGCCTACACAATGAGCAGTTCTTC. It codes for CSALRGLRLHNEQFF.